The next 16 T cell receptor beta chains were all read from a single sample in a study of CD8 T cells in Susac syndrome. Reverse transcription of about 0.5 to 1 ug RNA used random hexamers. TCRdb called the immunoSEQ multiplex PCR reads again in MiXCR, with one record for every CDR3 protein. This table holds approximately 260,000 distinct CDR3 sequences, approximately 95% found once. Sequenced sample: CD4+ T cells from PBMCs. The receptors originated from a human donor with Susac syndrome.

CDR3 bases: TGTGCCAGCAGCTCCTACAGCGGGAAGAGCTCCTACGAGCAGTACTTC. As protein: CASSSYSGKSSYEQYF. The chain combines TRBV11-2 with TRBJ2-7; 7 positions match TRBD2. CDR1 SGHAT and CDR2 FQNNGV come from the germline V gene. The length of the CDR3 is 16 residues. V shed 4 bases, J shed 0 bases, and the junction held 9 bases outside the gene matches.

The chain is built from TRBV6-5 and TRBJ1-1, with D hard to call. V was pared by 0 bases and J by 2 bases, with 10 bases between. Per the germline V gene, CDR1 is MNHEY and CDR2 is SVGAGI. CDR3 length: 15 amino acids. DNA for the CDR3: TGTGCCAGCAGTTACTCATGGGCAGAAAACACTGAAGCTTTCTTT. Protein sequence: CASSYSWAENTEAFF.

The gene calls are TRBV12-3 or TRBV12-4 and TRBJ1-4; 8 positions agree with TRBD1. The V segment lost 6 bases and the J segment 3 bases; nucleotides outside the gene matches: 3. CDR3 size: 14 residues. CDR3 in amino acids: CASRGTGPNEKLFF. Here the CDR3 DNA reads TGTGCCAGCAGGGGGACAGGACCTAATGAAAAACTGTTTTTT.

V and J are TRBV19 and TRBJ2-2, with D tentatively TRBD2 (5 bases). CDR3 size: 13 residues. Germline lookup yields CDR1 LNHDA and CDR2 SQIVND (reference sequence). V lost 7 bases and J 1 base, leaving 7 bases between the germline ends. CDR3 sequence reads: CASTRGNTGELFF. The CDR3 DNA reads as TGTGCCAGTACCCGGGGGAACACCGGGGAGCTGTTTTTT.

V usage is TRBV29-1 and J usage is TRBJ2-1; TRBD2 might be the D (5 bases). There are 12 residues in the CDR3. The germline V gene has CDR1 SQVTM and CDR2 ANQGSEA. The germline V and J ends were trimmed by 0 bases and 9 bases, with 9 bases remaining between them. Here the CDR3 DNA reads TGCAGCGTTGAAGATCTTGGAGGTGAGCAGTTCTTC. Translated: CSVEDLGGEQFF.

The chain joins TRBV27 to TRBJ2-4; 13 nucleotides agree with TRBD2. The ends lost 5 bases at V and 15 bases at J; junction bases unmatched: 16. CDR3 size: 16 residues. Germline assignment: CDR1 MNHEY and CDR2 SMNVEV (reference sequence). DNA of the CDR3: TGTGCCAGCAGTCCGGAGACTAGCGGGAGGAGACCTAGAAGGTACTTC. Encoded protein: CASSPETSGRRPRRYF.

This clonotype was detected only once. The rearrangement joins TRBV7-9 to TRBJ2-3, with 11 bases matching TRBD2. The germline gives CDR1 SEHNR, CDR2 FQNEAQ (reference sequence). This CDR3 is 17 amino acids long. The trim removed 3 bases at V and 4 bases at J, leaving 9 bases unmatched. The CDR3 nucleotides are TGTGCCAGCAGCTTCGATACTAGCGGGAGTCGCCCAGATACGCAGTATTTT. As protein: CASSFDTSGSRPDTQYF.

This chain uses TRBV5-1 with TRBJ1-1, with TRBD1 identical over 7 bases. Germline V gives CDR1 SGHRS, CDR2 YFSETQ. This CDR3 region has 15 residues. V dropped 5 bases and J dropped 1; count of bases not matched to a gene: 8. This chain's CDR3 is CASRPPGQPNTEAFF. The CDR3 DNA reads TGCGCCAGCAGGCCTCCGGGACAGCCGAACACTGAAGCTTTCTTT.

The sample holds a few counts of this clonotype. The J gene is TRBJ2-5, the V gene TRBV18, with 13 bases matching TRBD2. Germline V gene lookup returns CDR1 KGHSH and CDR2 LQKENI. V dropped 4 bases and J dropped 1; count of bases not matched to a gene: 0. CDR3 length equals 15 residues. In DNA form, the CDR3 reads TGTGCCAGCTCACGACTAGCGGGAGGCCAAGAGACCCAGTACTTC. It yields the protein CASSRLAGGQETQYF.

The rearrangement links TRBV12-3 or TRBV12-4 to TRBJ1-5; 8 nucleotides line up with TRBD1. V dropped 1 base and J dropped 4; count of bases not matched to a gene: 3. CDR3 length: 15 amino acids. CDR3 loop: CASSLGTGWNQPQHF. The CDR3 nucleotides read TGTGCCAGCAGTTTAGGGACAGGGTGGAATCAGCCCCAGCATTTT.

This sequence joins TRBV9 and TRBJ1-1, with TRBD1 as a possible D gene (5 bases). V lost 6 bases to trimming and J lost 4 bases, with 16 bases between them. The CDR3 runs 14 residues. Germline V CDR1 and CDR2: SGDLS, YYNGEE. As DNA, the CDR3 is TGTGCCAGCACCGACCCCCGTGGGGCCACTGAAGCTTTCTTT. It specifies CASTDPRGATEAFF.

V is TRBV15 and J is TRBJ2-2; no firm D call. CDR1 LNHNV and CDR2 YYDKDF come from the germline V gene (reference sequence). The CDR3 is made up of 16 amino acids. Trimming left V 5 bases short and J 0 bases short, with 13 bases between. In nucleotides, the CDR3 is TGTGCCACCAGCCCGAGGATCTTCGCGAACACCGGGGAGCTGTTTTTT. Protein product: CATSPRIFANTGELFF. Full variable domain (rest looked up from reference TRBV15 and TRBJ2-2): DAMVIQNPRYQVTQFGKPVTLSCSQTLNHNVMYWYQQKSSQAPKLLFHYYDKDFNNEADTPDNFQSRRPNTSFCFLDIRSPGLGDTAMYLCATSPRIFANTGELFFGEGSRLTVL.

The chain's CDR3 is CSAPGVAEETQYF. CDR3 coding DNA: TGCAGTGCGCCCGGGGTTGCGGAAGAGACCCAGTACTTC. V usage is TRBV20-1 and J usage is TRBJ2-5, with TRBD2 as a possible D gene (5 bases). In germline, CDR1 is DFQATT, CDR2 SNEGSKA (reference sequence). CDR3 length: 13 amino acids. The V gene lost 6 bases and the J gene lost 3 bases, with 14 bases spanning the gap.

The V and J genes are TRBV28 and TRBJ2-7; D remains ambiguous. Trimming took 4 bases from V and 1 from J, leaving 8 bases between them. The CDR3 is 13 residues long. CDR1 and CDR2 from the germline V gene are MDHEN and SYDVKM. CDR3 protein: CASSSAPSYEQYF. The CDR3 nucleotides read TGTGCCAGCAGTTCTGCCCCTTCCTACGAGCAGTACTTC.

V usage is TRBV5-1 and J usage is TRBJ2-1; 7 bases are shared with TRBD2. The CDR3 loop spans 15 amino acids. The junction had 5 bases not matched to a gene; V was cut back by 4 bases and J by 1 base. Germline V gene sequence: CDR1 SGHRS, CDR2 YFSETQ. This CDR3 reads CASSDTGGSYNEQFF. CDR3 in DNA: TGCGCCAGCAGCGACACGGGAGGATCCTACAATGAGCAGTTCTTC.

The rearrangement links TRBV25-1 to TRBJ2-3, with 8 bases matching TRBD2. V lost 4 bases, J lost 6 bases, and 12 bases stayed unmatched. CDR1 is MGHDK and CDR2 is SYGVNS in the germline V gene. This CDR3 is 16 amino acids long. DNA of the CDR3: TGTGCCAGCAGTGGAACTAGCGGCTCTGGGTTGGATACGCAGTATTTT. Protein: CASSGTSGSGLDTQYF.